Sequencing of this TCR beta chain was carried out in a study of shared clonotypes between healthy human individuals. Germline V gene lookup returns CDR1 MNHEY and CDR2 SVGAGI. V gave up 10 bases and J gave up 4 bases; unmatched junction bases: 9. The CDR3 length is 15 residues. Sequencing was performed with immunoSEQ multiplex PCR; in TCRdb, only in-frame clones are kept and a portion is missing. Here the sample spans some 1 million clones, 65% to 80% being singletons. Findings and limits, study-wide: It was observed that roughly 5% of naive CD4 clonotypes were shared across a few donors. Only blood samples were collected, and tissue repertoires likely differ. Some clonotypes were shared by all four sorted-subset donors, while others were not shared. The non-shared ones had lower generation probabilities than the shared ones.

As concerns this clone: Its antigen is currently unknown.

The specimen was memory CD4+ T cells sorted from blood. Stated subset: CD45RA-negative fraction. The source is a man between 18 and 35 years old in good health. V is TRBV6-5 and J is TRBJ2-2, with 10 nucleotides matching TRBD2. The CDR3 nucleotides read TGTGCCACACAAAGCGGGGGGGGCATCACCGGGGAGCTGTTTTTT. This translates into CATQSGGGITGELFF.